The clone carrying this T cell receptor (beta chain) is medium-sized by share. Its antigen is still unknown. These data come from a study of breast tumors, draining lymph nodes, adjacent tissues. TCRdb processed the multiplex PCR reads anew with MiXCR; each CDR3 protein has one entry. Of around 70,000 distinct CDR3 sequences in the sample, 43% were seen once. The CDR3 is 15 amino acids. Germline loops: CDR1 DFQATT, CDR2 SNEGSKA (reference sequence). Trimming removed 5 bases from V and 5 bases from J, with 21 bases in between. Whole-study results and caveats: Data fit most tumor T cells coming from lymph node, expanding in tumor. Tumors had less TCR diversity than lymph nodes, more than nontumor tissue. Tumor and nontumor repertoires were significantly more similar in luminal-like than in basal-like breast cancer. Data only fit, rather than demonstrated, lymph node origin of most tumor T cells.

The sample consisted of breast tumor tissue. V gene TRBV20-1 combines with J gene TRBJ1-2; D ambiguous. This TCR was recovered from a female donor with breast cancer. Some clones in this sample may be carry-over from other donors' samples. The CDR3 spells CSASRTGQEEYGYTF. As DNA, the CDR3 is TGCAGTGCTTCCCGGACGGGTCAGGAAGAATATGGCTACACCTTC.